Each of the 22 T cell receptor beta chains below was sequenced from the same sample in a study of cytomegalovirus exposure and HLA in healthy donors. The study ran its PCR with 60 Vbeta and 13 Jbeta primers. The table came from immunoSEQ multiplex PCR; TCRdb's copy has only in-frame clones and leaves some out. The sample lists about 120,000 clones, over 6.5% seen once, with 6% to 7.5% in the top ten. Sequencing used PBMCs. These receptors all stem from a woman aged 40 to 50 in good health and CMV-seropositive.

The chain joins TRBV15 to TRBJ1-3; D remains unclear. The germline gives CDR1 LNHNV, CDR2 YYDKDF (reference sequence). This CDR3 is built from 16 residues. V lost 5 bases, J lost 0 bases, and 14 bases lay in between. CDR3 protein: CATSQWQGGSGNTIYF. The CDR3 nucleotides are TGTGCCACCAGCCAATGGCAAGGAGGCTCTGGAAACACCATATATTTT.

J is TRBJ2-3 and V is TRBV7-9, with D possibly being TRBD2 (7 bases). CDR3 length: 12 amino acids. The germline CDR1 and CDR2 sequences are SEHNR and FQNEAQ (reference sequence). The V and J ends lost 11 bases and 1 base respectively, with 10 bases between them. The CDR3 bases are TGTGCCGGGGGGGGCGGCACAGATACGCAGTATTTT. Translated, it gives CAGGGGTDTQYF.

The chain combines TRBV19 with TRBJ2-1; D gene ambiguous. CDR3 length: 15 amino acids. Trimming removed 5 bases from V and 5 bases from J, with 16 bases in between. CDR1 LNHDA and CDR2 SQIVND come from the germline V gene (reference sequence). CDR3 residues: CASSVMAGLDNEQFF. Here the CDR3 DNA reads TGTGCCAGTAGTGTAATGGCAGGATTGGACAATGAGCAGTTCTTC.

In this sample, this clone turned up a few times. The chain has TRBV30 and TRBJ1-2, with D unclear. CDR3 length: 15 residues. Germline-derived CDR1 and CDR2 are GTSNPN and SVGIG (reference sequence). Trimming left V 2 bases short and J 8 bases short, with 21 bases between. CDR3: CAWSTAGLYAGGYTF. CDR3 DNA sequence: TGTGCCTGGAGTACCGCAGGCCTATATGCGGGAGGCTACACCTTC.

The chain combines TRBV27 with TRBJ1-6, with D possibly TRBD1 on 5 matching bases. The CDR3 length is 12 residues. The germline V gene has CDR1 MNHEY and CDR2 SMNVEV (reference sequence). The V end lost 5 bases, the J end lost 10 bases, and 9 bases lay between the germline ends. CDR3 sequence reads: CASSRGGSPLHF. The DNA of the CDR3 is TGTGCCAGCAGTCGGGGGGGGTCACCCCTCCACTTT.

The chain is built from TRBV18 and TRBJ2-7; no clear D gene. CDR1 KGHSH and CDR2 LQKENI come from the germline V gene. The CDR3 extends over 16 amino acids. The V end lost 1 base, the J end lost 0 bases, and 13 bases lay between the germline ends. CDR3 sequence: CASSPLASRSSYEQYF. CDR3 nucleotides: TGTGCCAGCTCACCACTCGCGAGTAGAAGCTCCTACGAGCAGTACTTC.

The table lists this clone with a few counts. This rearrangement joins TRBV13 to TRBJ2-1; D is perhaps TRBD1 (6 bases). The germline V gene encodes CDR1 PRHDT and CDR2 FYEKMQ (reference sequence). The CDR3 extends over 15 amino acids. Between the trimmed V and J ends, which lost 4 bases and 2 bases, there was a span of 12 bases. The CDR3 here is CASSSPEGAYNEQFF. The CDR3 DNA reads TGTGCCAGCAGCTCACCCGAGGGGGCCTACAATGAGCAGTTCTTC.

This chain connects TRBV4-1 to TRBJ2-3, with 10 bases lining up with TRBD1. Germline V CDR1 and CDR2: MGHRA, YSYEKL. V shed 4 bases, J shed 2 bases, and the junction held 3 bases outside the gene matches. The CDR3 extends over 15 amino acids. CDR3 bases: TGCGCCAGCAGCCGCGGGACAGGGGTCACAGATACGCAGTATTTT. This encodes CASSRGTGVTDTQYF.

The chain couples TRBV9 to TRBJ1-1; 7 bases are shared with TRBD1. CDR1 is SGDLS and CDR2 is YYNGEE in the germline V gene. The length of the CDR3 is 16 residues. The V gene end was trimmed by 7 bases and the J gene end by 1 base; junction bases not matched to a gene: 13. The DNA for the CDR3 is TGTGCCAGCTCACCCAGGGGGGCTGGGTCGAACACTGAAGCTTTCTTT. Translated: CASSPRGAGSNTEAFF.

This clone appeared a few times. The genes are TRBV29-1 and TRBJ2-1, with 10 bases matching TRBD2. Germline V CDR1 and CDR2: SQVTM, ANQGSEA. The CDR3 loop spans 14 amino acids. V dropped 6 bases and J dropped 5; count of bases not matched to a gene: 7. CDR3 region: CSVSGGAGDNEQFF. As DNA, the CDR3 is TGCAGCGTAAGCGGGGGGGCCGGGGACAATGAGCAGTTCTTC.

The V gene is TRBV15, the J gene TRBJ2-7; no clear D. Between the trimmed V and J ends, which lost 3 bases and 2 bases, there was a span of 14 bases. There are 15 residues in the CDR3. CDR1 and CDR2 from the germline V gene are LNHNV and YYDKDF (reference sequence). In DNA, the CDR3 is TGTGCCACCAGCAGCCAGAATTATACCCCCTACGAGCAGTACTTC. This translates into CATSSQNYTPYEQYF.

The V gene is TRBV16, the J gene TRBJ1-2, with a weak D call TRBD1 (6 bases). Germline assignment: CDR1 KGHSY and CDR2 FQNENV. This CDR3 contains 16 residues. Trimming took off 1 base at V and 3 bases at J, with 15 bases between the two ends. This CDR3 reads CASSQLTGTPHYGYTF. For the CDR3, the DNA is TGTGCCAGCAGCCAATTAACCGGGACACCCCACTATGGCTACACCTTC.

This clone came up a few times. The chain joins TRBV18 to TRBJ1-1, with a weak D call TRBD1 (6 bases). The CDR3 covers 14 residues. Deletions cut 2 bases from V and 1 base from J, with 8 bases between. In germline, CDR1 is KGHSH, CDR2 LQKENI. CDR3 in DNA: TGTGCCAGCTCACCATGGACAGAGAACACTGAAGCTTTCTTT. This translates into CASSPWTENTEAFF.

This clone was seen more than once but under ten times. This chain connects TRBV14 to TRBJ2-3; 8 positions match TRBD1. Trimming at V came to 5 bases and at J to 3 bases, leaving 4 bases not matched to a gene. The CDR3 contains 14 residues. The germline gives CDR1 SGHDN, CDR2 FVKESK. CDR3 residues: CASSITGGTDTQYF. For the CDR3, the DNA is TGTGCCAGCAGCATCACAGGGGGGACAGATACGCAGTATTTT.

The chain uses TRBV5-6 and TRBJ2-1; the D gene is possibly TRBD2 (5 bases). The CDR3 extends over 14 amino acids. Germline CDR1 reads SGHDT; CDR2 reads YYEEEE. V lost 4 bases, J lost 3 bases, and 11 bases lay in between. The CDR3: CASSRGRDYNEQFF. The DNA for the CDR3 is TGTGCCAGCAGCCGCGGCCGGGACTACAATGAGCAGTTCTTC.

The sample holds a few counts of this clone. This sequence joins TRBV18 and TRBJ1-1; maybe TRBD1 (5 bases). The CDR3 runs to 13 residues. Germline-derived CDR1 and CDR2 are KGHSH and LQKENI. The ends were cut back, 5 bases at V and 1 base at J, with 8 bases in the middle. The CDR3 protein is CASSGDRNTEAFF. In DNA form, the CDR3 reads TGTGCCAGCTCAGGCGACAGGAACACTGAAGCTTTCTTT.

This clone was detected only a few times. The V gene is TRBV27, the J gene TRBJ1-2; maybe TRBD1 (5 bases). V was pared by 6 bases and J by 6 bases, with 20 bases between. Per the germline V gene, CDR1 is MNHEY and CDR2 is SMNVEV (reference sequence). The CDR3 has 15 amino acids. The CDR3 loop is CASSYRAPGRDGYTF. In DNA form, the CDR3 reads TGTGCCAGCAGCTATAGGGCCCCAGGGAGGGATGGCTACACCTTC.

The rearrangement uses TRBV5-1 and TRBJ1-2; D is unclear. This CDR3 has 14 amino acids. In germline, CDR1 is SGHRS, CDR2 YFSETQ. Deletions cut 1 base from V and 2 bases from J, with 9 bases between. CDR3 residues: CASSLIEENYGYTF. The CDR3 nucleotides are TGCGCCAGCAGCTTGATAGAGGAGAACTATGGCTACACCTTC.

The chain couples TRBV15 to TRBJ2-7; no reliable D call. CDR3 length: 13 amino acids. Germline V lookup: CDR1 LNHNV, CDR2 YYDKDF (reference sequence). The ends were cut back, 0 bases at V and 6 bases at J, with 9 bases in the middle. The CDR3 DNA follows: TGTGCCACCAGCAGAGATCTAAGAGGCGAGCAGTACTTC. This encodes CATSRDLRGEQYF.

V and J are TRBV5-1 and TRBJ1-5; the D gene is possibly TRBD1 (6 bases). Germline values: CDR1 SGHRS, CDR2 YFSETQ. The CDR3 loop spans 15 amino acids. V shed 2 bases and J shed 6 bases, with 15 bases lying between them. CDR3 sequence (DNA): TGCGCCAGCAGCTTAGGGGGAACGGGGGGTCAGCCCCAGCATTTT. It yields the protein CASSLGGTGGQPQHF. The full variable domain, in which reference TRBV5-1 and TRBJ1-5 provide the parts outside the CDR3, is KAGVTQTPRYLIKTRGQQVTLSCSPISGHRSVSWYQQTPGQGLQFLFEYFSETQRNKGNFPGRFSGRQFSNSRSEMNVSTLELGDSALYLCASSLGGTGGQPQHFGDGTRLSIL.

This clone has more than one count but fewer than ten. J is TRBJ2-1 and V is TRBV7-2, with 7 bases lining up with TRBD2. This CDR3 comprises 13 residues. The V gene's germline CDR1 is SGHTA and CDR2 FQGNSA. V was clipped by 2 bases and J by 5 bases; unmatched bases: 0. The CDR3 coding sequence is TGTGCCAGCAGCTTAAGCGGGAACAATGAGCAGTTCTTC. Its translation is CASSLSGNNEQFF.

The chain links TRBV4-2 to TRBJ2-3; TRBD1 matches at 8 bases. V lost 4 bases to trimming and J lost 4 bases; unmatched junction nucleotides: 10. The CDR3 totals 16 residues. CDR1 and CDR2 from the germline V gene are LGHNA and YNFKEQ. CDR3 DNA sequence: TGTGCCAGCAGCCGTAATCAAGGACAGGGTTCAGATACGCAGTATTTT. It encodes CASSRNQGQGSDTQYF.